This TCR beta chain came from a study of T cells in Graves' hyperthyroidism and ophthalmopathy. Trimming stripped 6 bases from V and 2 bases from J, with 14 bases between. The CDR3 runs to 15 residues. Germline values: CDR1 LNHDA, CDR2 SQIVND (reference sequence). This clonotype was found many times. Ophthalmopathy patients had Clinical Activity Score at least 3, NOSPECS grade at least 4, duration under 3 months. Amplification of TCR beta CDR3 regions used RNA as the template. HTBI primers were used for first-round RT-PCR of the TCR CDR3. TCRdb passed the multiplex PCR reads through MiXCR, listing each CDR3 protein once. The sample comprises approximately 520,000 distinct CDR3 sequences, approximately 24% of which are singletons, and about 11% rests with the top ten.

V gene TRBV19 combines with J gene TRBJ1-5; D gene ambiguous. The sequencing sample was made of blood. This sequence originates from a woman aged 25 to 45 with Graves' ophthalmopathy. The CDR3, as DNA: TGTGCCAGTAGCCTGCCCCGTTTCGGCAATCAGCCCCAGCATTTT. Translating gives CASSLPRFGNQPQHF.